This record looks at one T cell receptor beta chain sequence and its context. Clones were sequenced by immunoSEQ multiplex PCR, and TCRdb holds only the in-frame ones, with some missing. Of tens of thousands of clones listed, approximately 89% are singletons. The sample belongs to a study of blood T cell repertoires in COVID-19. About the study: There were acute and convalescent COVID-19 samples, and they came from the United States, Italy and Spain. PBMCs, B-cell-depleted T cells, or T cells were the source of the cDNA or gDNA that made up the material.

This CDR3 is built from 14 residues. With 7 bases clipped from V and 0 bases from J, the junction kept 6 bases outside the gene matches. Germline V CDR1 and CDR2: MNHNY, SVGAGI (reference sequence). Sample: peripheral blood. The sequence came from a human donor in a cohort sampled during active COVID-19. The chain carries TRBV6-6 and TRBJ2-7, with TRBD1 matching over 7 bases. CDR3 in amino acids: CASTPGTVSYEQYF. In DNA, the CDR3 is TGTGCCAGCACCCCCGGGACAGTCTCCTACGAGCAGTACTTC.